This TCR beta chain was captured by sequencing in a study of blood T cell repertoires in COVID-19. CDR3 length equals 11 residues. V shed 7 bases and J shed 7 bases, with 14 bases lying between them. Germline V gives CDR1 SQVTM, CDR2 ANQGSEA. Clones were sequenced by immunoSEQ multiplex PCR, and TCRdb holds only the in-frame ones, with some missing. Here the sample spans some 130,000 clones, around 82% being singletons. The chain combines TRBV29-1 with TRBJ2-7, with D maybe TRBD1 (7 bases). This receptor was taken from a woman aged 45-59 years who had recovered from COVID-19. The sample was PBMCs or T cells enriched from blood (not recorded which). Written as DNA, the CDR3 is TGCAGCGCAGGACAGGCGGGAGAGCAGTACTTC. Its protein product is CSAGQAGEQYF.